Shown below are 7 T cell receptor beta chains from a single sample sequenced in a study of identifying expanded T cells in peripheral blood. TCRdb's table, derived via immunoSEQ multiplex PCR, lists solely in-frame clones and lacks some. Of about 47,000 clones in the sample, roughly 82% are singletons; the top ten hold 14%. Sample: blood. These receptors came from a person aged 18 to 69 in good health.

The V gene is TRBV4-3, the J gene TRBJ1-2; D is uncertain. The CDR3 length is 14 residues. Trimming removed 4 bases at V and 1 base at J, with 10 bases between. CDR1 and CDR2 from the germline V gene are LGHNA and YSLEER. Here the CDR3 reads CASSPTTSNYGYTF. CDR3 coding DNA: TGCGCCAGCAGCCCGACGACGAGTAACTATGGCTACACCTTC.

This clone was observed once. V is TRBV11-2 and J is TRBJ2-1, with TRBD2 as a possible D gene (5 bases). This CDR3 is built from 15 residues. The V end was cut by 5 bases, the J end by 0 bases, with 11 bases between. The germline V gene has CDR1 SGHAT and CDR2 FQNNGV. The CDR3 loop reads CASSAQSGSYNEQFF. CDR3 in DNA: TGTGCCAGCAGCGCCCAAAGCGGCTCCTACAATGAGCAGTTCTTC.

The chain carries TRBV5-4 and TRBJ2-3; 12 bases line up with TRBD2. V gave up 4 bases and J gave up 4 bases; unmatched junction bases: 7. Germline lookup yields CDR1 SGHNT and CDR2 YYREEE (reference sequence). The CDR3 totals 16 residues. CDR3 protein: CASSRGLAGRSDTQYF. In DNA, the CDR3 is TGTGCCAGCAGCCGAGGACTAGCGGGGCGGTCAGATACGCAGTATTTT. Variable domain in full (rest from reference TRBV5-4 and TRBJ2-3): ETGVTQSPTHLIKTRGQQVTLRCSSQSGHNTVSWYQQALGQGPQFIFQYYREEENGRGNFPPRFSGLQFPNYSSELNVNALELDDSALYLCASSRGLAGRSDTQYFGPGTRLTVL.

This chain uses TRBV7-6 with TRBJ2-2; D could derive from TRBD1 or TRBD2 (6 bases each). The CDR3 totals 14 residues. CDR1 is SGHVS, CDR2 FNYEAQ, per germline. Trimming took 5 bases from V and 7 from J, leaving 14 bases between them. CDR3 nucleotides: TGTGCCAGCAGCCTCGGAGGGGGAGGCGGGGAGCTGTTTTTT. It codes for CASSLGGGGGELFF. Combining the CDR3 with reference TRBV7-6 and TRBJ2-2 gives the whole variable domain GAGVSQSPRYKVTKRGQDVALRCDPISGHVSLYWYRQALGQGPEFLTYFNYEAQQDKSGLPNDRFSAERPEGSISTLTIQRTEQRDSAMYRCASSLGGGGGELFFGEGSRLTVL.

The rearrangement uses TRBV5-4 and TRBJ2-7; possible D gene TRBD1, 5 bases. The V gene lost 9 bases and the J gene lost 0 bases, with 16 bases spanning the gap. The germline gives CDR1 SGHNT, CDR2 YYREEE (reference sequence). This CDR3 has 14 amino acids. CDR3 residues: CATSLGLNSYEQYF. In DNA, the CDR3 is TGTGCCACCTCCTTGGGGCTTAACTCCTACGAGCAGTACTTC.

CDR3 nucleotides: TGTGCCAGCAGCTTGTACAACAGGCGATACAATGAGCAGTTCTTC. As protein: CASSLYNRRYNEQFF. The chain recombines TRBV5-6 with TRBJ2-1; possibly TRBD1 for D (5 bases). The CDR3 loop spans 15 amino acids. CDR1 and CDR2 (germline): SGHDT, YYEEEE. Trimming shortened V by 1 base and J by 4 bases, and 12 bases separated the two germline ends.

This sequence joins TRBV4-1 and TRBJ2-1; maybe TRBD1 (6 bases). This CDR3 contains 13 residues. Trimming left V 5 bases short and J 4 bases short, with 9 bases between. Looked up from germline, CDR1 is MGHRA and CDR2 is YSYEKL. CDR3 sequence: CASSRGQYNEQFF. The DNA for the CDR3 is TGCGCCAGCAGCAGGGGACAATACAATGAGCAGTTCTTC.